The rows below give T cell receptor beta chains drawn from one sample of a study of cytomegalovirus exposure and HLA in healthy donors. Libraries were prepared by immunoSEQ multiplex PCR; TCRdb keeps only in-frame clonotypes and omits some of them. This table holds 55,000 to 70,000 clones, 80% found once. The specimen was PBMCs. These receptors were taken from a male donor in good health and CMV-seronegative. Each CDR3 is given without its conserved first and last residue. D genes are given only for firm matches.

d_gene: .; j_gene: TRBJ1-4; v_gene: TRBV4-3; CDR3aa: ASSQDRATNEKLF
d_gene: .; j_gene: TRBJ1-4; v_gene: TRBV5-6; CDR3aa: ASSLGTAHEKLF
d_gene: .; j_gene: TRBJ2-7; v_gene: TRBV19; CDR3aa: ASSSQGTNYEQY
d_gene: .; j_gene: TRBJ2-7; v_gene: TRBV6-5; CDR3aa: ASSYRASGYEQY
d_gene: .; j_gene: TRBJ2-3; v_gene: TRBV5-1; CDR3aa: ASSLGGRVGTDTQY
d_gene: TRBD1; j_gene: TRBJ1-1; v_gene: TRBV6-1; CDR3aa: ASNKQGAGTEAF
d_gene: TRBD1; j_gene: TRBJ2-7; v_gene: TRBV2; CDR3aa: ASHRGDSYGQY
d_gene: .; j_gene: TRBJ1-1; v_gene: TRBV7-2; CDR3aa: ASRGGAFLNTEAF
d_gene: .; j_gene: TRBJ1-4; v_gene: TRBV28; CDR3aa: ASSLGGYGEKLF
d_gene: .; j_gene: TRBJ1-1; v_gene: TRBV12-5; CDR3aa: ASGFSPQRAF
d_gene: TRBD2; j_gene: TRBJ2-3; v_gene: TRBV7-8; CDR3aa: ASSRILAGVTDTQY
d_gene: .; j_gene: TRBJ2-4; v_gene: TRBV27; CDR3aa: ASSLTESLAKNIQY
d_gene: .; j_gene: TRBJ2-1; v_gene: TRBV6-1; CDR3aa: ASSESGNGGDEQF
d_gene: .; j_gene: TRBJ2-2; v_gene: TRBV11-2; CDR3aa: ASSSPGAGENTGELF
d_gene: .; j_gene: TRBJ1-1; v_gene: TRBV6-6; CDR3aa: ASSYFSGGGTEAF
d_gene: .; j_gene: TRBJ2-7; v_gene: TRBV30; CDR3aa: AWSVSGNYEQY
d_gene: .; j_gene: TRBJ1-1; v_gene: TRBV5-4; CDR3aa: ASSLTMNTEAF
d_gene: TRBD1; j_gene: TRBJ2-7; v_gene: TRBV6-1; CDR3aa: ASSDIRRTGTSYEQY
d_gene: TRBD1; j_gene: TRBJ2-1; v_gene: TRBV11-3; CDR3aa: ASSSTGDSHNEQF
d_gene: .; j_gene: TRBJ1-4; v_gene: TRBV6-1; CDR3aa: ASSESWQGREKLF
d_gene: .; j_gene: TRBJ2-6; v_gene: TRBV27; CDR3aa: ASSLIGGPSGANVLT
d_gene: .; j_gene: TRBJ2-6; v_gene: TRBV11-1; CDR3aa: ASSRGADSGANVLT
d_gene: .; j_gene: TRBJ1-2; v_gene: TRBV4-3; CDR3aa: ASSQQKAGGGRNYGYT
d_gene: TRBD2; j_gene: TRBJ2-1; v_gene: TRBV4-2; CDR3aa: ASSQGASGGPNRNEQF
d_gene: .; j_gene: TRBJ2-5; v_gene: TRBV5-1; CDR3aa: ASSLASARETQY
d_gene: .; j_gene: TRBJ2-5; v_gene: TRBV12-5; CDR3aa: ASGSRTQREETQY
d_gene: TRBD1; j_gene: TRBJ1-3; v_gene: TRBV7-2; CDR3aa: ASSATGGSGNTIY
d_gene: .; j_gene: TRBJ2-7; v_gene: TRBV7-2; CDR3aa: ASSSTPRGALTYEQY
d_gene: .; j_gene: TRBJ1-1; v_gene: TRBV19; CDR3aa: ASSQSGPEAF
d_gene: .; j_gene: TRBJ1-1; v_gene: TRBV27; CDR3aa: ASSITGYTEAF
d_gene: TRBD2; j_gene: TRBJ2-3; v_gene: TRBV7-6; CDR3aa: ASSQLATLTDTQY
d_gene: .; j_gene: TRBJ2-7; v_gene: TRBV4-3; CDR3aa: ASSPQQGYEQY
d_gene: .; j_gene: TRBJ1-5; v_gene: TRBV7-2; CDR3aa: ASSLSGNQPQH
d_gene: .; j_gene: TRBJ1-6; v_gene: TRBV7-2; CDR3aa: ASSLGGNAPSPLH
d_gene: .; j_gene: TRBJ1-5; v_gene: TRBV21-1; CDR3aa: ASSNTGGNQPQH
d_gene: TRBD1; j_gene: TRBJ2-3; v_gene: TRBV15; CDR3aa: ATSRDRGPDTQY
d_gene: TRBD1; j_gene: TRBJ1-2; v_gene: TRBV27; CDR3aa: ASSFSGGNYGYT
d_gene: TRBD1; j_gene: TRBJ1-5; v_gene: TRBV19; CDR3aa: ASSPGQGGNQPQH
d_gene: .; j_gene: .; v_gene: TRBV19; CDR3aa: ASSMGQGLSYEQY
d_gene: TRBD1; j_gene: TRBJ1-2; v_gene: TRBV6-5; CDR3aa: ASKWTGGAYGYT
d_gene: .; j_gene: TRBJ1-2; v_gene: TRBV6-5; CDR3aa: ASRPLDRSNYGYT
d_gene: .; j_gene: TRBJ2-5; v_gene: TRBV6-5; CDR3aa: ASSLVSGETQY
d_gene: .; j_gene: TRBJ2-7; v_gene: TRBV7-9; CDR3aa: SSSLDSLSSYEQY
d_gene: .; j_gene: TRBJ1-2; v_gene: TRBV11-2; CDR3aa: ASSSDSGASRHGYT
d_gene: .; j_gene: TRBJ2-5; v_gene: TRBV11-1; CDR3aa: ASSPGVAGETQY
d_gene: .; j_gene: TRBJ2-7; v_gene: TRBV13; CDR3aa: ASSSDGQTSYEQY
d_gene: .; j_gene: TRBJ1-4; v_gene: TRBV5-4; CDR3aa: ASSLDGGDGFNEKLF
d_gene: .; j_gene: TRBJ1-2; v_gene: TRBV7-9; CDR3aa: ASSLDPQGYGYT
d_gene: .; j_gene: TRBJ2-3; v_gene: TRBV15; CDR3aa: ATSRAKTRTDTQY
d_gene: .; j_gene: TRBJ1-4; v_gene: TRBV5-3; CDR3aa: ARSTTGEATNEKLF
d_gene: .; j_gene: .; v_gene: TRBV7-9; CDR3aa: ASSLDRGQSYEQY
d_gene: TRBD2; j_gene: TRBJ2-7; v_gene: TRBV7-6; CDR3aa: ASSLAVASGDYEQY